The 26 T cell receptor beta chains reported below all come from one sample, sequenced in a study of cytomegalovirus exposure and HLA in healthy donors. 60 Vbeta and 13 Jbeta primers were used in PCR. The protocol was immunoSEQ multiplex PCR, while the TCRdb copy is restricted to in-frame clones and leaves out a portion. The sample table includes under 65,000 clones. The sequencing input was PBMCs. These receptor sequences come from a woman in her thirties in good health and CMV-seropositive.

The genes are TRBV6-5 and TRBJ2-1; D is possibly TRBD2 (5 bases). Germline CDR1 MNHEY, CDR2 SVGAGI. V was cut by 6 bases and J by 6 bases, with 9 bases left in between. This CDR3 region has 12 residues. Here the CDR3 reads CASSGLANEQFF. CDR3 DNA sequence: TGTGCCAGCAGCGGCCTAGCCAATGAGCAGTTCTTC.

This sequence joins TRBV6-5 and TRBJ1-1; a weak D match, TRBD1 (6 bases). Germline V CDR1 and CDR2: MNHEY, SVGAGI. This CDR3 has 14 residues. The V end was cut by 5 bases, the J end by 1 base, with 11 bases between. The CDR3 DNA reads as TGTGCCAGCAGTGGGCCGACAGGGAACACTGAAGCTTTCTTT. Translated, it gives CASSGPTGNTEAFF.

The CDR3 DNA is TGTGCCAGCAGCTCCGCCTCAGGCGAGCAGTACTTC. It codes for CASSSASGEQYF. The chain combines TRBV13 with TRBJ2-7; the D is unclear. CDR3 length equals 12 residues. Trimming left V 4 bases short and J 6 bases short, with 10 bases between. Germline lookup yields CDR1 PRHDT and CDR2 FYEKMQ (reference sequence).

V gene TRBV27 combines with J gene TRBJ2-1; 13 bases align to TRBD2. The CDR3 is 15 residues long. J gave up 7 bases and V 3 bases, and 3 bases lay outside the gene matches. Germline V gives CDR1 MNHEY, CDR2 SMNVEV (reference sequence). As DNA, the CDR3 is TGTGCCAGCAGTTTTGGGACTAGCGGGAATAATGAGCAGTTCTTC. As protein: CASSFGTSGNNEQFF.

The chain's CDR3 is CASSANRGAYGYTF. CDR3 bases: TGTGCCAGCAGTGCTAACAGGGGGGCCTATGGCTACACCTTC. V and J are TRBV2 and TRBJ1-2, with TRBD1 matching 8 bases. The germline V gene encodes CDR1 SNHLY and CDR2 FYNNEI. The CDR3 runs to 14 residues. V shed 4 bases and J 4 bases; nucleotides not matched to a gene: 5.

CDR3 bases: TGTGCCAGCAGCCCGAGGAAAGGGGAACAGCCCCAGCATTTT. It yields the protein CASSPRKGEQPQHF. The V and J genes are TRBV5-6 and TRBJ1-5, with TRBD1 as a possible D gene (5 bases). V lost 4 bases and J 7 bases, leaving 15 bases between the germline ends. CDR3 length equals 14 residues. Germline CDR1 SGHDT, CDR2 YYEEEE.

The chain couples TRBV9 to TRBJ2-1, with TRBD2 identical over 8 bases. Germline CDR1 reads SGDLS; CDR2 reads YYNGEE. V lost 0 bases, J lost 8 bases, and 7 bases stayed unmatched. The CDR3 has 15 residues. The DNA of the CDR3 is TGTGCCAGCAGCGTAGTGAGCGGGAGAGGGTATGAGCAGTTCTTC. This translates into CASSVVSGRGYEQFF.

The chain joins TRBV19 to TRBJ1-1, with a tentative D call TRBD1 (6 bases). Germline V gives CDR1 LNHDA, CDR2 SQIVND (reference sequence). The V and J ends lost 6 bases and 4 bases respectively, with 12 bases between them. The CDR3 sequence is 13 residues long. The CDR3 region is CASRSIGGTEAFF. The CDR3 nucleotides read TGTGCCAGTAGAAGCATAGGGGGCACTGAAGCTTTCTTT. The complete variable domain, with remaining parts taken from reference TRBV19 and TRBJ1-1, reads DGGITQSPKYLFRKEGQNVTLSCEQNLNHDAMYWYRQDPGQGLRLIYYSQIVNDFQKGDIAEGYSVSREKKESFPLTVTSAQKNPTAFYLCASRSIGGTEAFFGQGTRLTVV.

The chain recombines TRBV6-5 with TRBJ2-1; D remains unclear. Trimming pared 2 bases from V and 3 bases from J, leaving 14 bases between. This CDR3 region has 16 residues. The germline gives CDR1 MNHEY, CDR2 SVGAGI. The CDR3 DNA reads TGTGCCAGCAGTTACCGTGTTAGAGCGATCTACAATGAGCAGTTCTTC. This translates into CASSYRVRAIYNEQFF.

The chain is built from TRBV10-1 and TRBJ1-2; D is undetermined. This CDR3 comprises 13 residues. CDR1 WNHNN and CDR2 SYGVQD come from the germline V gene (reference sequence). Trimming cost V 0 bases and J 6 bases, with 8 bases left between them. CDR3 amino acids: CASSESRVDGYTF. The DNA for the CDR3 is TGCGCCAGCAGTGAGTCACGGGTGGATGGCTACACCTTC.

The V gene is TRBV27, the J gene TRBJ1-1, with 7 bases lining up with TRBD1. Germline values: CDR1 MNHEY, CDR2 SMNVEV (reference sequence). V was clipped by 11 bases and J by 5 bases; unmatched bases: 8. CDR3 size: 12 residues. The CDR3 DNA follows: TGTGCCTCTGCGACAGGGCGGACTGAAGCTTTCTTT. It encodes CASATGRTEAFF.

The chain joins TRBV19 to TRBJ1-1, with TRBD1 matching 7 bases. This CDR3 comprises 14 residues. The germline gives CDR1 LNHDA, CDR2 SQIVND (reference sequence). V dropped 5 bases and J dropped 1; count of bases not matched to a gene: 4. In DNA form, the CDR3 reads TGTGCCAGTAGTTCGGGACAGAGGAACACTGAAGCTTTCTTT. It is translated as CASSSGQRNTEAFF.

A note on this clone: At one end the junction does not follow the germline gene, possibly because of a read error. The chain has TRBV7-7 and TRBJ2-2; weak D call: TRBD2 (7 bases). The CDR3 contains 14 residues. In germline, CDR1 is SSHAT, CDR2 FNYEAQ (reference sequence). The CDR3, as DNA: TGTGCTAGCAAAATAGGGGGGGACACCGGGGAGCTGTTTTTT. Protein product: CASKIGGDTGELFF.

V and J are TRBV5-1 and TRBJ1-3, with TRBD1 matching 8 bases. The V gene end was trimmed by 2 bases and the J gene end by 0 bases; junction bases not matched to a gene: 10. Germline CDR1 reads SGHRS; CDR2 reads YFSETQ. This CDR3 spans 18 amino acids. CDR3 nucleotide sequence: TGCGCCAGCAGCTTCTCACCGGGACAGGAGCTCTCTGGAAACACCATATATTTT. Encoded protein: CASSFSPGQELSGNTIYF. The complete variable domain, with remaining parts taken from reference TRBV5-1 and TRBJ1-3, reads KAGVTQTPRYLIKTRGQQVTLSCSPISGHRSVSWYQQTPGQGLQFLFEYFSETQRNKGNFPGRFSGRQFSNSRSEMNVSTLELGDSALYLCASSFSPGQELSGNTIYFGEGSWLTVV.

The chain couples TRBV18 to TRBJ2-5, with 7 positions matching TRBD1. The CDR3 runs 13 residues. Germline-derived CDR1 and CDR2 are KGHSH and LQKENI. The V segment lost 6 bases and the J segment 3 bases; nucleotides outside the gene matches: 4. DNA for the CDR3: TGTGCCAGCTCTACCGGGACAGAAGAGACCCAGTACTTC. Protein product: CASSTGTEETQYF. Based on the CDR3 plus reference TRBV18 and TRBJ2-5, the full variable domain is NAGVMQNPRHLVRRRGQEARLRCSPMKGHSHVYWYRQLPEEGLKFMVYLQKENIIDESGMPKERFSAEFPKEGPSILRIQQVVRGDSAAYFCASSTGTEETQYFGPGTRLLVL.

The V gene is TRBV2, the J gene TRBJ1-1; possibly TRBD1 for D (6 bases). The V end lost 7 bases, the J end lost 13 bases, and 16 bases lay between the germline ends. The CDR3 is 11 residues long. Germline lookup yields CDR1 SNHLY and CDR2 FYNNEI. CDR3 nucleotide sequence: TGTGCCAGCAACATACGACAGGTCGGTTTCTTT. Protein product: CASNIRQVGFF. The full variable domain, completed using reference TRBV2 and TRBJ1-1, is EPEVTQTPSHQVTQMGQEVILRCVPISNHLYFYWYRQILGQKVEFLVSFYNNEISEKSEIFDDQFSVERPDGSNFTLKIRSTKLEDSAMYFCASNIRQVGFFGQGTRLTVV.

CDR3 bases: TGTGCCAGCAGTTTCGGGGGGTTAAGCTATGGCTACACCTTC. Its translation: CASSFGGLSYGYTF. The chain is built from TRBV27 and TRBJ1-2; maybe TRBD1 (5 bases). The CDR3 loop spans 14 amino acids. Germline V gives CDR1 MNHEY, CDR2 SMNVEV (reference sequence). Trimming cost V 3 bases and J 4 bases, with 12 bases left between them.

The chain joins TRBV7-9 to TRBJ1-4; D is perhaps TRBD1 (5 bases). The CDR3 contains 14 residues. Between the trimmed V and J ends, which lost 0 bases and 8 bases, there was a span of 10 bases. CDR1 SEHNR and CDR2 FQNEAQ come from the germline V gene (reference sequence). The CDR3 DNA sequence: TGTGCCAGCAGCTTAGCGCAGGGCAGGGAAAAACTGTTTTTT. This gives the protein CASSLAQGREKLFF. The entire variable domain, with the rest obtained from reference TRBV7-9 and TRBJ1-4, is as follows: DTGVSQNPRHKITKRGQNVTFRCDPISEHNRLYWYRQTLGQGPEFLTYFQNEAQLEKSRLLSDRFSAERPKGSFSTLEIQRTEQGDSAMYLCASSLAQGREKLFFGSGTQLSVL.

CDR3 sequence: CSVGKGASDTQYF. In DNA form, the CDR3 reads TGCAGCGTGGGAAAGGGGGCGTCAGATACGCAGTATTTT. The rearrangement links TRBV29-1 to TRBJ2-3, with 7 bases aligning to TRBD1. Looked up from germline, CDR1 is SQVTM and CDR2 is ANQGSEA. With 6 bases clipped from V and 4 bases from J, the junction kept 7 bases outside the gene matches. This CDR3 region has 13 residues.

The J gene is TRBJ1-5, the V gene TRBV5-1; D call uncertain. The CDR3 is made up of 14 amino acids. Trimming removed 4 bases at V and 4 bases at J, with 12 bases between. The germline V gene encodes CDR1 SGHRS and CDR2 YFSETQ. CDR3 nucleotide sequence: TGCGCCAGCAGCCAAGACGCGGGAAATCAGCCCCAGCATTTT. Its translation: CASSQDAGNQPQHF.

The J gene is TRBJ2-7, the V gene TRBV7-9, with D perhaps TRBD1 (7 bases). This CDR3 contains 14 residues. V shed 5 bases and J shed 7 bases, with 18 bases lying between them. The germline V gene has CDR1 SEHNR and CDR2 FQNEAQ (reference sequence). As DNA, the CDR3 is TGTGCCAGCAGCCTAGGGGGCCCTGCGGGGGAGCAGTACTTC. Protein product: CASSLGGPAGEQYF.

Points on this clone: One end of the junction is discordant with germline, which a read error may explain. V and J are TRBV30 and TRBJ1-2; 10 bases match TRBD1. Per the germline V gene, CDR1 is GTSNPN and CDR2 is SVGIG (reference sequence). The CDR3 contains 15 residues. The CDR3 DNA reads as TGTGCCGGGAGTGTAGGGGACAGGGGCCTGAGAGGCTACACCTTC. It specifies CAGSVGDRGLRGYTF.

This chain joins TRBV7-3 and TRBJ2-5; 10 positions match TRBD2. Losses at the gene ends were 4 bases for V and 2 bases for J; bases not matched to a gene: 7. The CDR3 covers 16 residues. The germline CDR1 and CDR2 sequences are SGHTA and FQGTGA. CDR3 nucleotide sequence: TGTGCCAGCAGCTCGGGACTAGCGCCAAAACAAGAGACCCAGTACTTC. Translation: CASSSGLAPKQETQYF.

The V and J genes are TRBV5-8 and TRBJ2-7, with D maybe TRBD1 (6 bases). The CDR3 covers 17 residues. V lost 6 bases, J lost 4 bases, and 26 bases lay in between. Per germline, CDR1 SGHTS and CDR2 YDEGEE. The CDR3 DNA is TGTGCCAGCACCGACACTAGGGGCAGGGGCTCTGTATACGAGCAGTACTTC. Its translation is CASTDTRGRGSVYEQYF.

V and J are TRBV18 and TRBJ2-3, with 9 bases that match TRBD1. The CDR3 runs 15 residues. Germline CDR1 KGHSH, CDR2 LQKENI. Trimming took 4 bases from V and 4 from J; bases not matched to a gene: 6. The CDR3 DNA sequence: TGTGCCAGCTCACTTCGGACAGGGGCGTCAGATACGCAGTATTTT. This encodes CASSLRTGASDTQYF.

This sequence joins TRBV30 and TRBJ1-5; 11 bases map to TRBD1. The CDR3 runs to 13 residues. V dropped 7 bases and J dropped 2; count of bases not matched to a gene: 1. Germline V gene lookup returns CDR1 GTSNPN and CDR2 SVGIG (reference sequence). The CDR3, as DNA: TGTGCCTTGGGACAGGGGGGCAATCAGCCCCAGCATTTT. This gives the protein CALGQGGNQPQHF.